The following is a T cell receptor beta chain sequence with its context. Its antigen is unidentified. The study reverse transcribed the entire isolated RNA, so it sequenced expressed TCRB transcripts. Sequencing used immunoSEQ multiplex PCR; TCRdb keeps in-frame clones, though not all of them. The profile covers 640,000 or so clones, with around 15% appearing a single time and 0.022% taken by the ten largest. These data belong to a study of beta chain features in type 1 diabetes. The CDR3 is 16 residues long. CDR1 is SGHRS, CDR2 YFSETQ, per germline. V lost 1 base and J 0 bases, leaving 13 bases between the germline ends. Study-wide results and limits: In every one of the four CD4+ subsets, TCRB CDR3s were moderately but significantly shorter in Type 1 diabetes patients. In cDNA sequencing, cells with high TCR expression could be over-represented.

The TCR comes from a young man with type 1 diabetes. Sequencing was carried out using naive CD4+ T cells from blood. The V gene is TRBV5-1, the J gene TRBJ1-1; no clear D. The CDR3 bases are TGCGCCAGCAGCTTGACACAGCCCACCCTGAACACTGAAGCTTTCTTT. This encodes CASSLTQPTLNTEAFF. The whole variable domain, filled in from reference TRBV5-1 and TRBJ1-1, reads KAGVTQTPRYLIKTRGQQVTLSCSPISGHRSVSWYQQTPGQGLQFLFEYFSETQRNKGNFPGRFSGRQFSNSRSEMNVSTLELGDSALYLCASSLTQPTLNTEAFFGQGTRLTVV.